This TCR beta chain was sequenced during a study of blood T cells in healthy people across ages. Study-wide findings and caveats: The study regarded diversity estimates from one million T cells as underestimates. Older age went with lower TCR beta diversity per million T cells, in a roughly linear way.

This clonotype was seen only a few times. The antigen is unknown. A read error may explain this, as a much larger clone is one base away. Primers used in a second PCR of roughly 6 to 11 cycles were a sample-barcoded 5' primer and a J-beta primer mix. MiXCR was run by TCRdb on the 5' RACE reads, yielding one entry per CDR3 protein. The sample lists approximately 1.5 million distinct CDR3 sequences; 34% were seen once. Caucasian individuals from Russia who were healthy and aged 6 to 90 acted as donors. The CDR3 totals 14 residues. Germline CDR1 is SEHNR and CDR2 is FQNEAQ (reference sequence). The J gene is TRBJ2-7, the V gene TRBV7-9; TRBD2 matches 7 bases. Sequencing was done on a sample of blood. The clonotype was recovered from a woman aged 25 to 45 in good health. The CDR3 spells CANSLGGRAIEQYF. The DNA of the CDR3 is TGTGCCAACAGCTTAGGTGGGAGGGCCATCGAGCAGTACTTC.